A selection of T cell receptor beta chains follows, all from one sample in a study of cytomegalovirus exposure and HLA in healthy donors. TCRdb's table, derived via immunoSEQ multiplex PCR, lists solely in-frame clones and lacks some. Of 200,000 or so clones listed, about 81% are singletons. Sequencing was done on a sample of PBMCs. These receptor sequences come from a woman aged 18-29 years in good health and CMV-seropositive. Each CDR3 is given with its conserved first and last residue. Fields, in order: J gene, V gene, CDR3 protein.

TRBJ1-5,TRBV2,CASSGNSQPQHF
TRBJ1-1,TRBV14,CASSPNRAGQGLFF
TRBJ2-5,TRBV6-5,CASSPRTSVGTQYF
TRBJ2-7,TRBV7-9,CASSRVSGQRKEQYF
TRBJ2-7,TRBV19,CASSSITGSGDEQYF
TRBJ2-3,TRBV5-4,CASSLVSTSTDTQYF
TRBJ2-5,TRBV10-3,CAISSDYLWSVQETQYF
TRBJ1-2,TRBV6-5,CASTNRGKDYGYTF
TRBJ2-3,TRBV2,CASNAGGLDTQYF
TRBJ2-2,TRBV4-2,CASSQEASGETGELFF
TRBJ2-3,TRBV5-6,CASSLPRSDTQYF
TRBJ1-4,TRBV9,CASSRGNEKLFF
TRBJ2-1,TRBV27,CASSEGGTTSLASSYNEQFF
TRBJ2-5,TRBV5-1,CASNIRGDQETQYF
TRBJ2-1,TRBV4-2,CASSQDGGYYNEQFF
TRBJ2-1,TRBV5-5,CASSFLTSGETNEQFF
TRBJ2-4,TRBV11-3,CASSLRVEGNSQYF
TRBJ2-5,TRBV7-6,CASSWGQETQYF
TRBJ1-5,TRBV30,CAYGTGVYSNQPQHF
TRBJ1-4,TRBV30,CAWRWAGANEKLFF
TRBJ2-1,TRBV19,CASSTGQNNEQFF
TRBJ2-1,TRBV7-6,CASSSRHGEQFF
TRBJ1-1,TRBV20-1,CSARSNTEAFF
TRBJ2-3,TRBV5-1,CASSLGTYAPTDTQYF
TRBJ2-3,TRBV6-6,CASSRGQGRTDTQYF
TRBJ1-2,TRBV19,CASSIGTSFPYGYTF
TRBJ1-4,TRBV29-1,CSVALVYRGNEKLFF
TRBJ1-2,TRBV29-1,CSVGEANYGYTF
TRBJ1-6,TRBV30,CAWSVAGNSPLHF
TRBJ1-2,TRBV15,CATSRDSGLGYTF
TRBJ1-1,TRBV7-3,CASSSQGIGNTEAFF
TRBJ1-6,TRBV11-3,CASQGALACLRGLWNSPLHF
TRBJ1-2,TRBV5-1,CASSLVRPPGSGYTF
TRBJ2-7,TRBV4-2,CASSQEDTGGVPYEQYF
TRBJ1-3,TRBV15,CATSRARTTGNTIYF
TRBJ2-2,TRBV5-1,CASSRDRGRTGELFF
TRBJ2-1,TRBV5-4,CASSRGLAGDGEQFF
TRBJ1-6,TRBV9,CASSDGRGITPLHF
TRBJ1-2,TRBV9,CATGDGLYGYTF
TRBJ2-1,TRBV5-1,CASSPAWARDYNEQFF
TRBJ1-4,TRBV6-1,CASRVLQVNEKLFF
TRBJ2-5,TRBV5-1,CASSFTSGRETQYF
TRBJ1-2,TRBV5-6,CASSPGTGIGYTF
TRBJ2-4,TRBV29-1,CSVEGGAGVNLAKNIQYF
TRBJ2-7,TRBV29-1,CSVELGAREQYF
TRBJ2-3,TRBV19,CASRNSGTSLDTQYF
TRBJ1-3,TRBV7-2,CASSPFDMGGQRGNTIYF
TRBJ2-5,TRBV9,CASSAPGKPETQYF
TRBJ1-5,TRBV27,CASSFQGSNQPQHF
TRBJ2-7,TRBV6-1,CASSQETGGNYEQYF
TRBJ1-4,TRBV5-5,CASSSRPGQGGGKLFF
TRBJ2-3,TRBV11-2,CASSDDRVTDTQYF
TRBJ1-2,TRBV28,CASSLYGYGYTF
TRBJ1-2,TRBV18,CASSPLAGDVYTF
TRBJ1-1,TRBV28,CASSFWRDEAFF
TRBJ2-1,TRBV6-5,CASRPGPSSYNEQFF
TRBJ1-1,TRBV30,CAWSVSGGVAFF
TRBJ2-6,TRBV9,CASSVGSSGANVLTF
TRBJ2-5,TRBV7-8,CASSRTSGRGETQYF